This T cell receptor beta chain comes out of a study of regulatory T cells in long-lasting Graves disease. General study results and limits: Authors noted too few samples as a limitation. Newly diagnosed Graves' patients had higher TCR diversity than persistent ones. TRBV28, TRBJ1-2 and TRBJ2-5 emerged as the favored segments in persistent disease.

The CDR3 covers 13 residues. Germline CDR1 reads MNHEY; CDR2 reads SMNVEV (reference sequence). With 6 bases removed from V and 5 bases from J, the gap between germline ends came to 13 bases. Sequencing libraries for TCR beta were prepared with iRepertoire HTBI primers and Arm-PCR of CDR3 regions. TCRdb itself ran the multiplex PCR reads through MiXCR, one entry per CDR3 protein. The sample contains around 460,000 distinct CDR3 sequences, approximately 15% of which appear only once. Described time point: newly diagnosed GD, antithyroid drugs for less than 3 months. The TCR library was made from RNA that had been extracted from PBMCs in TRIzol. This clonotype was counted many times. Its antigen is not identified. These records were also assigned to another study, of T cells in Graves' hyperthyroidism and ophthalmopathy. From that study: The model forecast ophthalmopathy, anticipating it by a median about 6.5 months before onset.

The sample consisted of peripheral blood mononuclear cells (PBMCs), taken at new diagnosis, from a patient treated with antithyroid drugs. The rearrangement joins TRBV27 to TRBJ1-2, with D possibly TRBD1 on 6 matching bases. The TCR was taken from a woman in her 50s with Graves disease. The CDR3 region is CASSIDRRYGYTF. The CDR3 DNA is TGTGCCAGCAGCATCGACAGGAGATATGGCTACACCTTC.